The present TCR beta chain was sequenced within a study of shared clonotypes between healthy human individuals. Study as a whole: For every donor, three CD4 naive, three CD4 memory, two CD8 naive and one CD8 memory plates were used.

Study results and caveats: Non-shared clonotypes had lower generation probabilities than clonotypes shared by all four sorted-subset donors.

Between the trimmed V and J ends, which lost 1 base and 8 bases, there was a span of 18 bases. The CDR3 has 15 residues. Per germline, CDR1 SGHRS and CDR2 YFSETQ. Remarks on this clone: Its antigen is currently unknown.

Per the original methods: Filtering differed since immunoSEQ provided only junctions, with no quality scores. Clones were sequenced by immunoSEQ multiplex PCR, and TCRdb holds only the in-frame ones, with some missing. The DNA gave D and trimming, while V, J and clone size come from that table. The profile shows roughly 2,500,000 clones, 80% to 95% of them singletons. This TCR came from a young man in good health. Some clones in this sample may be carry-over from other donors' samples. The chain uses TRBV5-1 and TRBJ1-2; D is unclear. Sequenced: naive CD4+ T cells from PBMCs. Subset indicated: CD45RA+ positively selected. CDR3: CASSLSWSGIEGYTF. DNA for the CDR3: TGCGCCAGCAGCTTGAGTTGGTCGGGGATAGAAGGCTACACCTTC.